A single TCR beta chain is shown here with its context. Time point in this sample: pretreatment peripheral blood. Per patient, between 1 and 8 samples were collected at pretreatment and on-treatment time points. The data belong to a study of PD-L1 blockade in urothelial cancer. Across the whole study: From 0 to 3 prior chemotherapy regimens had been given to the patients. Peripheral blood specimens exhibited a median yield of about 150,000 T cells.

The CDR3 is 13 amino acids. Germline V lookup: CDR1 SGHNT, CDR2 YENEEA. Deletions cut 6 bases from V and 8 bases from J, with 11 bases between. The investigators introduced synthetic TCR analog templates into each PCR as spikes. Assay used: immunoSEQ multiplex PCR; TCRdb lists only in-frame clones, some missing. Of roughly 95,000 clones listed, roughly 84% are singletons. The clonotype comes from a man aged 55-75 years with urothelial cancer. The material was PBMCs, obtained around atezolizumab (anti-PD-L1) treatment. The chain uses TRBV11-3 and TRBJ1-6; tentative D call: TRBD1 (6 bases). The CDR3 loop reads CASSAGADSPLHF. For the CDR3, the DNA is TGTGCCAGCAGTGCAGGGGCGGATTCACCCCTCCACTTT.